This record concerns one T cell receptor beta chain sequence. Its antigen target is currently unknown. No quality values exist for individual bases; no much larger clone is one base distant. Trimming at the junction amounts to 7 bases on V and 0 bases on J, and the germline ends lie 11 bases apart. Reading the germline V gene gives CDR1 SGHRS and CDR2 YFSETQ. From the cysteine through the phenylalanine, the CDR3 covers 15 amino acids. Only CDR3 DNA is held: 45 bases, read in frame from base 1. The immunoSEQ Assay was the method used to sequence TCRbeta CDR3 regions. After extraction, genomic DNA underwent amplification by bias-controlled multiplex PCR, followed by high-throughput sequencing. Turning to the authors' computational methods: To quantify the absolute abundance of every unique TCRbeta CDR3 region, sequences were collapsed and filtered. T cell fraction was estimated by normalization of TCRbeta template counts to usable DNA, with usable DNA being measured through amplification of reference genes present in all nucleated cells. Repertoire TCRs were annotated as SARS-CoV-2-specific by exact matching of V gene, CDR3 amino acid sequence and J gene to a known reactive TCR set. The reference SARS-CoV-2 TCR set was obtained from MIRA and was filtered for enrichment in COVID-19-positive ImmuneCODE repertoires, whereby public or cross-reactive TCRs were removed. Using the MIRA antigens, annotated TCRs were further analysed by specific ORF or by position within an ORF. Depth was the summed frequency of annotated unique rearrangements, while breadth was defined as annotated unique rearrangements over total unique productive rearrangements. Group comparisons of TCR breadth used two-sided Wilcoxon rank-sum tests. Drawn from immuneACCESS, this table holds only the in-frame rearrangements with V and J called that TCRdb kept. Clones are partly lost; checked studies trace under half to an unresolved V gene and leave the rest unexplained. That table is the source of V, J and clone size, and D and trimming were worked out from the DNA. This sample gives around 320,000 clones in total; around 85% of them show up just once. The ten largest account for about 2.1% of the sample.

This record comes from a study of Ad26.COV2.S vaccination and SARS-CoV-2 variants (dated by TCRdb to the early 2020s). The study in broad terms: Donors in the vaccine arm were drawn from COV1001, a phase I-IIa trial of Ad26.COV2.S in healthy adults that was multicentre, randomized, double-blind and placebo-controlled. Ad26.COV2.S was administered intramuscularly at a dose of 5x10^10 or 1x10^11 viral particles, either as one shot or as two shots given 56 days apart. The specificity and breadth of SARS-CoV-2-reactive T cell receptors after Ad26.COV2.S vaccination were assessed by TCRbeta repertoire sequencing. A total of 32 samples were included in the TCR-sequenced set, comprising some 20 Ad26.COV2.S vaccine recipients, 5 placebo recipients and 8 SARS-CoV-2 convalescent individuals. Trial participants were randomized into five groups of five, in which low-dose or high-dose Ad26.COV2.S was given once or twice, or placebo was given on both occasions. Blinding of investigators to trial group allocation was maintained during experiments and outcome assessment.

Study-wide findings and limitations: Non-spike TCR breadth was comparable between vaccine and placebo recipients, consistent with the vaccine containing only spike. Spike-specific TCR breadth was higher in Ad26.COV2.S recipients than in placebo recipients (P = 0.0014). The authors noted that total T cell responses may have been underestimated by the TCR breadth and depth analyses. Substantial breadth of spike-specific CD8+ and CD4+ T cell responses was reported after vaccination. The study lacked the statistical power to compare responses across vaccine doses or regimens.

According to the study, the label for this sample's treatment or condition signals: some 19 received Ad26.COV2.S at low or high dose, single or two shots; roughly five received placebo; per-sample allocation not given. Repertoires of vaccine and placebo recipients were sequenced from samples collected on day 63 after the first injection. Between 29 July and 7 August 2020, Cohort 1b enrolled about two dozen adults aged 18-55 years at one site in Boston, USA. Ad26.COV2.S consisted of a replication-incompetent adenovirus type 26 vector by which a prefusion-stabilized SARS-CoV-2 spike protein from the original Wuhan strain was expressed.

The input for sequencing was peripheral blood, taken in a trial of Ad26.COV2.S vaccine versus placebo. The sequence derives from a person between 18 and 59 years old who received the Ad26.COV2.S COVID-19 vaccine or a placebo. The chain was built from TRBV5-1 and TRBJ2-6; the D gene is perhaps TRBD2, from 5 matching bases. The CDR3 region has the sequence CASFSGNSGANVLTF. Here is the DNA: TGCGCCAGCTTCTCGGGGAACTCTGGGGCCAACGTCCTGACTTTC.